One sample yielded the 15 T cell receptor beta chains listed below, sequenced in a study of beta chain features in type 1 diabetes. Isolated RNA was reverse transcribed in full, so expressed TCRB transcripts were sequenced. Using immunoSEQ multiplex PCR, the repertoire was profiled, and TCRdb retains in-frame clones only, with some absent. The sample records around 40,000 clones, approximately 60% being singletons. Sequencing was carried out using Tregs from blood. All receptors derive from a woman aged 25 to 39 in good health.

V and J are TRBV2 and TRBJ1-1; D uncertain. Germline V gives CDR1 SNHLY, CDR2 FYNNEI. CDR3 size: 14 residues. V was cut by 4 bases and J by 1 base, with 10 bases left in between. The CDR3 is CASSAGRGNTEAFF. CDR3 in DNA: TGTGCCAGCAGTGCTGGCCGAGGGAACACTGAAGCTTTCTTT. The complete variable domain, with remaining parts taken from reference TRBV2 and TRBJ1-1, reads EPEVTQTPSHQVTQMGQEVILRCVPISNHLYFYWYRQILGQKVEFLVSFYNNEISEKSEIFDDQFSVERPDGSNFTLKIRSTKLEDSAMYFCASSAGRGNTEAFFGQGTRLTVV.

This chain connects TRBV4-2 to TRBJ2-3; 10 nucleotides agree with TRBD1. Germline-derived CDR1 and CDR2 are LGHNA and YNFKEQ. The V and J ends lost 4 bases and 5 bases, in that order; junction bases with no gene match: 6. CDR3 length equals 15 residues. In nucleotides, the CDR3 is TGTGCCAGCAGCCCCAGACAGGGGGCTGAAGATACGCAGTATTTT. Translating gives CASSPRQGAEDTQYF.

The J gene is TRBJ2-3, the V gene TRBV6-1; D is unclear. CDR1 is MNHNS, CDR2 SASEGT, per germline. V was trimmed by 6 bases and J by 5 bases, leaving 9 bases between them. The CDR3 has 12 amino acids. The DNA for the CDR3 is TGTGCCAGCAGCTCCGAGTTAGATACGCAGTATTTT. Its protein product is CASSSELDTQYF.

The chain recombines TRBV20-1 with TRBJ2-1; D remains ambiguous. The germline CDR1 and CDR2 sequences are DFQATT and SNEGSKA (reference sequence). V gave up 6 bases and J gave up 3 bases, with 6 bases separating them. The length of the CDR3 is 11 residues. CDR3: CSAPYYNEQFF. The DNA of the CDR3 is TGCAGTGCCCCTTACTACAATGAGCAGTTCTTC.

The DNA of the CDR3 is TGTGCCAGCAGCCAAGGGACAGGGGTGGCCAAAAACATTCAGTACTTC. Its protein product is CASSQGTGVAKNIQYF. J is TRBJ2-4 and V is TRBV4-2; TRBD1 matches 9 bases. The CDR3 sequence is 16 residues long. V lost 1 base and J lost 1; bases outside the gene matches: 2. CDR1 is LGHNA and CDR2 is YNFKEQ in the germline V gene.

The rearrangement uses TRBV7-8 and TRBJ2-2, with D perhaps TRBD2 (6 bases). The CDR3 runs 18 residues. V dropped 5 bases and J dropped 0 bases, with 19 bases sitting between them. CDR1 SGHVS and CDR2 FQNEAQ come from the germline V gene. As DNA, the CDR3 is TGTGCCAGCAGCCAGCGCGGCCGGGAGTTCGCGAACACCGGGGAGCTGTTTTTT. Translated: CASSQRGREFANTGELFF.

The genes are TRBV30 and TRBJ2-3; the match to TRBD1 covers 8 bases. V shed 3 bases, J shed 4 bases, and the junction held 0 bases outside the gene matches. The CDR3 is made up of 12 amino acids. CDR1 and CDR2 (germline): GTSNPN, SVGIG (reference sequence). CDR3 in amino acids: CAWRDRADTQYF. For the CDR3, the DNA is TGTGCCTGGAGGGACAGGGCAGATACGCAGTATTTT.

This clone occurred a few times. CDR3 sequence reads: CASSQDHGPSGNTIYF. The CDR3 bases are TGTGCCAGCAGCCAAGATCACGGTCCCTCTGGAAACACCATATATTTT. The genes are TRBV4-2 and TRBJ1-3; D is uncertain. CDR3 length: 16 residues. Trimming left V 0 bases short and J 0 bases short, with 9 bases between. Looked up from germline, CDR1 is LGHNA and CDR2 is YNFKEQ.

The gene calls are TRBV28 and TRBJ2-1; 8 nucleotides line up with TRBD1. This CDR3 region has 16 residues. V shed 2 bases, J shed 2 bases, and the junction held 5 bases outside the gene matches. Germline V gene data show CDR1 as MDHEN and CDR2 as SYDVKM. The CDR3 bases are TGTGCCAGCAGTTTAATTGGGACAGGAGCCTACAATGAGCAGTTCTTC. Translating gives CASSLIGTGAYNEQFF.

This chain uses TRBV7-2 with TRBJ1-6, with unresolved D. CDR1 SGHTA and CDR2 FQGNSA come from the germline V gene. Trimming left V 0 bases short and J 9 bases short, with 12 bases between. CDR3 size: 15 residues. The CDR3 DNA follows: TGTGCCAGCAGCTTAGCGGGCGTTAGTGGTTCACCCCTCCACTTT. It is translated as CASSLAGVSGSPLHF.

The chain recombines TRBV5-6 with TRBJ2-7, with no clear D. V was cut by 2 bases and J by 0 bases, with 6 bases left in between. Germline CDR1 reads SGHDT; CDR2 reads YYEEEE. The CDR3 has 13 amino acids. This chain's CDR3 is CASSFLSSYEQYF. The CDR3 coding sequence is TGTGCCAGCAGCTTTCTGAGCTCCTACGAGCAGTACTTC. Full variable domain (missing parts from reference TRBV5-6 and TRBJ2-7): DAGVTQSPTHLIKTRGQQVTLRCSPKSGHDTVSWYQQALGQGPQFIFQYYEEEERQRGNFPDRFSGHQFPNYSSELNVNALLLGDSALYLCASSFLSSYEQYFGPGTRLTVT.

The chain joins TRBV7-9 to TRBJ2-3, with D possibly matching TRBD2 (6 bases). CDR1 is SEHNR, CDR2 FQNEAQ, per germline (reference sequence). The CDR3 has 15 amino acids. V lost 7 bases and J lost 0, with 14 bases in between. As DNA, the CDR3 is TGTGCCAGCACCCTTGGACTATCTAGCACAGATACGCAGTATTTT. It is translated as CASTLGLSSTDTQYF.

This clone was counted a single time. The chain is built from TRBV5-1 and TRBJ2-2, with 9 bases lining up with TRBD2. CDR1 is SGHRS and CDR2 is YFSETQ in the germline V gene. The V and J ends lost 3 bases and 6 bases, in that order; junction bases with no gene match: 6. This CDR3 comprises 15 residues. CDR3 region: CASSYSGSGSGELFF. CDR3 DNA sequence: TGCGCCAGCAGCTATAGCGGGAGTGGGTCCGGGGAGCTGTTTTTT.

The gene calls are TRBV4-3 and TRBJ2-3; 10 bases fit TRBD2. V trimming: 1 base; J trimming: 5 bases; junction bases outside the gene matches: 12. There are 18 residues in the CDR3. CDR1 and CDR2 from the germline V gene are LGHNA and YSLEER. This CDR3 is CASSQGLGGLAQGDTQYF. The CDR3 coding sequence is TGCGCCAGCAGCCAAGGCCTGGGGGGACTAGCGCAAGGAGATACGCAGTATTTT.

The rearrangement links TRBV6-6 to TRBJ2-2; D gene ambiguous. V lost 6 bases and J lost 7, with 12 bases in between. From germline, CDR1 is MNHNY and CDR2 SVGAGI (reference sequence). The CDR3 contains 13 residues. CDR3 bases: TGTGCCAGCAGCCCATCTGGGCACGGGGAGCTGTTTTTT. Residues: CASSPSGHGELFF.